What follows are 10 T cell receptor beta chains derived from one specimen sequenced in a study of T cell repertoires in cytomegalovirus infection. No antigen has been identified for these receptors. From the reads, TCRdb called clonotypes with MiXCR, one entry per CDR3 protein. This table has 140,000 to 150,000 distinct CDR3 sequences, 25% to 35% appearing once. Sequences were derived from CD8+ T cells from cultured PBMCs, sampled from culture after CMV antigen stimulation. All receptors derive from a human donor in good health (CMV status not recorded). Some clones in this sample may be carry-over from other donors' samples.

The rearrangement joins TRBV19 to TRBJ1-4, with D perhaps TRBD1 (5 bases). Germline V gene sequence: CDR1 LNHDA, CDR2 SQIVND (reference sequence). CDR3 size: 14 residues. The V gene lost 5 bases and the J gene lost 4 bases, with 11 bases spanning the gap. This chain's CDR3 is CASSQGFLNEKLFF. CDR3 nucleotide sequence: TGTGCCAGTAGTCAGGGATTCCTTAATGAAAAACTGTTTTTT.

The V and J genes are TRBV28 and TRBJ2-7; D may match TRBD1 or TRBD2 (5 bases each). The germline V and J ends were trimmed by 6 bases and 7 bases, with 22 bases remaining between them. The CDR3 sequence is 15 residues long. The germline CDR1 and CDR2 sequences are MDHEN and SYDVKM. CDR3 sequence (DNA): TGTGCCAGCAGGACCGGGACCCCCCGGGTGGGTGAGCAGTACTTC. It encodes CASRTGTPRVGEQYF.

This clonotype was found many times. The gene calls are TRBV12-3 or TRBV12-4 and TRBJ1-1, with D maybe TRBD1 (5 bases). The CDR3 runs 13 residues. V shed 6 bases and J shed 3 bases, with 11 bases lying between them. The CDR3 nucleotides are TGTGCCAGCAGCCTCGGAGGGGACACTGAAGCTTTCTTT. This sequence encodes CASSLGGDTEAFF.

About this clonotype itself: Germline and junction disagree at one end, which may indicate a read error. The genes are TRBV5-6 and TRBJ2-7, with D tentatively TRBD1 or TRBD2 (5 bases each). CDR3 length: 13 amino acids. Germline lookup yields CDR1 SGHDT and CDR2 YYEEEE. CDR3 nucleotides: TGTGCCAGCAGCTTGGATCCAGGGACCGCCAACTTCTTC. This codes for CASSLDPGTANFF. The full variable domain, with the rest looked up from reference TRBV5-6 and TRBJ2-7, is DAGVTQSPTHLIKTRGQQVTLRCSPKSGHDTVSWYQQALGQGPQFIFQYYEEEERQRGNFPDRFSGHQFPNYSSELNVNALLLGDSALYLCASSLDPGTANFFGPGTRLTVT.

V is TRBV27 and J is TRBJ1-2; tentatively, D is TRBD1 (6 bases). Germline-derived CDR1 and CDR2 are MNHEY and SMNVEV (reference sequence). Between the trimmed V and J ends, which lost 3 bases and 6 bases, there was a span of 11 bases. The CDR3 contains 13 residues. For the CDR3, the DNA is TGTGCCAGCAGTTTTGGGGGGCCCGATGGCTACACCTTC. Translating gives CASSFGGPDGYTF.

The sample holds one count of this clonotype. Sequence at one end of the junction differs from germline and may be a read error. The chain joins TRBV6-5 to TRBJ2-5; possibly TRBD1 for D (6 bases). Germline-derived CDR1 and CDR2 are MNHEY and SVGAGI. CDR3 length: 15 residues. The CDR3 loop reads CASSYSRTAEENQYF. CDR3 DNA: TGTGCCAGCAGTTACTCGCGGACAGCAGAAGAGAACCAGTACTTC.

This clonotype was detected only a few times. The gene calls are TRBV7-2 and TRBJ2-2; the match to TRBD2 covers 10 bases. Per the germline V gene, CDR1 is SGHTA and CDR2 is FQGNSA. CDR3 size: 17 residues. J was trimmed by 6 bases and V by 0 bases; bases with no gene match: 7. CDR3 in DNA: TGTGCCAGCAGCTTAGCGCTAAGCGGGGGGGCCCCCGGGGAGCTGTTTTTT. Protein product: CASSLALSGGAPGELFF.

This clonotype was detected only a few times. The CDR3 is CSADRNFEAFF. DNA for the CDR3: TGCAGTGCTGACAGGAATTTTGAAGCTTTCTTT. The J gene is TRBJ1-1, the V gene TRBV20-1, with D maybe TRBD1 (6 bases). The germline gives CDR1 DFQATT, CDR2 SNEGSKA (reference sequence). The CDR3 covers 11 residues. V lost 5 bases to trimming and J lost 7 bases, with 11 bases between them.

This clonotype was counted ten times or more. This rearrangement joins TRBV7-8 to TRBJ2-5; a possible D gene is TRBD1 (5 bases). Germline V gene data show CDR1 as SGHVS and CDR2 as FQNEAQ. There are 15 residues in the CDR3. Trimming cost V 6 bases and J 3 bases, with 17 bases left between them. CDR3 sequence (DNA): TGTGCCAGCAGTTCAGAAAGTGTGACAGAAGAGACCCAGTACTTC. Translation gives CASSSESVTEETQYF.

The chain recombines TRBV7-9 with TRBJ1-1, with 10 bases aligning to TRBD1. CDR1 and CDR2 from the germline V gene are SEHNR and FQNEAQ (reference sequence). The V gene end was trimmed by 3 bases and the J gene end by 3 bases; junction bases not matched to a gene: 10. The CDR3 is 17 residues long. CDR3 DNA: TGTGCCAGCAGCTTTGAGGGACAGGGGTTTCAATACACTGAAGCTTTCTTT. It is translated as CASSFEGQGFQYTEAFF.